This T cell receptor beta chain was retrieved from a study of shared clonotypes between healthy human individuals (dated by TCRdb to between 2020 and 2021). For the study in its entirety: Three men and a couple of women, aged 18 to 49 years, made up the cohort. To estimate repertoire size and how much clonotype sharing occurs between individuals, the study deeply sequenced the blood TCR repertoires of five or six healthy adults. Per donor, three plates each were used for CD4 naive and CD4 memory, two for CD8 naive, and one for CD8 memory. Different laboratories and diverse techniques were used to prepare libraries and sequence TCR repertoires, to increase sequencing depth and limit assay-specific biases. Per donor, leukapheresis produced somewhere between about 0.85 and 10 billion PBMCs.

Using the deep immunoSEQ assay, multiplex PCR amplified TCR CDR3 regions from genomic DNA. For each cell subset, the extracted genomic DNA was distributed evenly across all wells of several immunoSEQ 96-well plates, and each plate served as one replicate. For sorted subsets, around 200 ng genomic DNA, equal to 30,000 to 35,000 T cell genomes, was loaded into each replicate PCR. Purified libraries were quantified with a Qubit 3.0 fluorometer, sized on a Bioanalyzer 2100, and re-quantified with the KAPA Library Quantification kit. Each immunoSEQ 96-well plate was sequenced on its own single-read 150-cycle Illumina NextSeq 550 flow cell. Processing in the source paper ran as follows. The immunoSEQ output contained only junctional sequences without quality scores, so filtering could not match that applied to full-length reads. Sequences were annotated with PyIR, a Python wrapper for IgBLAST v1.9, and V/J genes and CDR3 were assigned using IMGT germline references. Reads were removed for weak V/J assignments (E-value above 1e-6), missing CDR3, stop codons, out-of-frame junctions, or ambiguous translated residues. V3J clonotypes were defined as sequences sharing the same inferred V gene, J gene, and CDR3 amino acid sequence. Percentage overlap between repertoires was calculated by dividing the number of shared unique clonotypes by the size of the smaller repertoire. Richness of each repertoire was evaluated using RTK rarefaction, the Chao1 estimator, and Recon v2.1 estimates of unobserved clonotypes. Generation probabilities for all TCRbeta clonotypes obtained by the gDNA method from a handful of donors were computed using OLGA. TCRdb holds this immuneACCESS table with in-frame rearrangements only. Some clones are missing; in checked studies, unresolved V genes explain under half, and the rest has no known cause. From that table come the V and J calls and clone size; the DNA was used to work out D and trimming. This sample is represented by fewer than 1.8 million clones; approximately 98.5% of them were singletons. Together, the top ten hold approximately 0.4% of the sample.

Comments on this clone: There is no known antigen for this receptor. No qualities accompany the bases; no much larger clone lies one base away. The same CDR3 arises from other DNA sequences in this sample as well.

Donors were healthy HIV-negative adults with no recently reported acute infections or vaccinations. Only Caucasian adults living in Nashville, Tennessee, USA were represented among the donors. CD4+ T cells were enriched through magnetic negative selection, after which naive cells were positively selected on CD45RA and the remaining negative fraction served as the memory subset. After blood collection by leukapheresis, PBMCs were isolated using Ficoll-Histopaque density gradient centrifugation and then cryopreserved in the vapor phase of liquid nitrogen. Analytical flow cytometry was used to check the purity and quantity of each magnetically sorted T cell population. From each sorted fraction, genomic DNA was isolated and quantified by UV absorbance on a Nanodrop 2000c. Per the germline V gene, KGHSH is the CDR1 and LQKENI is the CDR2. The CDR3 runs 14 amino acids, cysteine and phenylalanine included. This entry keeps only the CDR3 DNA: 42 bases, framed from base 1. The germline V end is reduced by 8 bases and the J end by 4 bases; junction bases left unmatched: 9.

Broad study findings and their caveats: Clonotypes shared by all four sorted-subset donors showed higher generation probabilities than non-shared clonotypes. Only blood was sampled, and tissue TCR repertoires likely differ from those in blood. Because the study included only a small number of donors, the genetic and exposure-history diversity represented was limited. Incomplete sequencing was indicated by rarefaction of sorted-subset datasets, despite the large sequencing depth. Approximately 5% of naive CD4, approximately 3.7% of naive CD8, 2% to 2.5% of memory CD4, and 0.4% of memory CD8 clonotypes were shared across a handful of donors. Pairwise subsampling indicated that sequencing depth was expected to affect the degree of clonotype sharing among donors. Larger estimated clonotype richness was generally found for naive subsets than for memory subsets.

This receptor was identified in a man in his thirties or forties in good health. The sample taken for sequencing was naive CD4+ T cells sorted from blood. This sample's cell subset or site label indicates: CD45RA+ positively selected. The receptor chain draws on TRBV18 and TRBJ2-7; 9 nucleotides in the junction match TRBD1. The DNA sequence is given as TGTGCCAGCAGTCCTAAACAGGGGGCGTACGAGCAGTACTTC. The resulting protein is CASSPKQGAYEQYF. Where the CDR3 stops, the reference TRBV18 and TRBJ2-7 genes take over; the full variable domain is NAGVMQNPRHLVRRRGQEARLRCSPMKGHSHVYWYRQLPEEGLKFMVYLQKENIIDESGMPKERFSAEFPKEGPSILRIQQVVRGDSAAYFCASSPKQGAYEQYFGPGTRLTVT.